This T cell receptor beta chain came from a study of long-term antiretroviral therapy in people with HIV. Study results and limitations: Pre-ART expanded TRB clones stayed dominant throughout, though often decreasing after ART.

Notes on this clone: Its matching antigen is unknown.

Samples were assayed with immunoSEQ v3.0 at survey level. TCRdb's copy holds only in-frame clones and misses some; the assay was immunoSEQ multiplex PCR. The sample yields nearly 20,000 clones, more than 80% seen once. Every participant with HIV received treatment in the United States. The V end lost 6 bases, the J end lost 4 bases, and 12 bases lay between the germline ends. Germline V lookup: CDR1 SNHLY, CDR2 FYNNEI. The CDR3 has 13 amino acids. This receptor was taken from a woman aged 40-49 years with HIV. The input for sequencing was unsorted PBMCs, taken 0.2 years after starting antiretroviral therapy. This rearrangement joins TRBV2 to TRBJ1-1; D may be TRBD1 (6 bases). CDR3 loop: CASSVTGTTEAFF. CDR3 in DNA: TGTGCCAGCAGCGTTACAGGGACCACTGAAGCTTTCTTT.